There are a few counts of the clone carrying this T cell receptor (beta chain). The data originate from a study of control samples from healthy donors and cancer patients. Sequencing was performed with immunoSEQ multiplex PCR; in TCRdb, only in-frame clones are kept and a portion is missing. The sample includes roughly 43,000 clones, approximately 87% of them seen just once. The germline V gene has CDR1 GTSNPN and CDR2 SVGIG (reference sequence). The ends were cut back, 6 bases at V and 7 bases at J, with 22 bases in the middle. CDR3 size: 15 residues. Sequenced sample: PBMCs. The chain recombines TRBV30 with TRBJ2-1, with TRBD2 as a possible D gene (5 bases). The receptor comes from a woman aged 55-70 years with lung cancer. DNA for the CDR3: TGTGCCTGCAGTCCCGGGCTCACGACGGGAAATGAGCAGTTCTTC. This translates into CACSPGLTTGNEQFF.